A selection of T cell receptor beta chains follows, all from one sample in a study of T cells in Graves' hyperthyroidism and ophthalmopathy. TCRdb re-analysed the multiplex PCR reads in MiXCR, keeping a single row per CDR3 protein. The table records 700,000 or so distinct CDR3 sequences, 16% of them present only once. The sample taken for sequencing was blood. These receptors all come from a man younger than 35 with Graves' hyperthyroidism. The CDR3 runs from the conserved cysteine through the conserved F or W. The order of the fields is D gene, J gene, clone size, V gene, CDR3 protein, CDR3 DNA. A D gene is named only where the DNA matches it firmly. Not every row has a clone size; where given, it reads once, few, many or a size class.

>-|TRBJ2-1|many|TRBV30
CAWSVSGPQFF
TGTGCCTGGAGTGTAAGCGGTCCTCAGTTCTTC
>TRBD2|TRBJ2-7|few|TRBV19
CASSFLAAGEQYF
TGTGCCAGTAGTTTTCTAGCGGCGGGGGAGCAGTACTTC
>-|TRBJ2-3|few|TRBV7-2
CASSSPTAPDTQYF
TGTGCCAGCAGCTCCCCGACCGCCCCAGATACGCAGTATTTT
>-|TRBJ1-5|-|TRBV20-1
CSARVGSYNQPQHF
TGCAGTGCTAGAGTAGGGTCTTACAATCAGCCCCAGCATTTT
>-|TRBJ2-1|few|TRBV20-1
CSARRGEAYNEQFF
TGCAGTGCTAGAAGGGGAGAGGCCTACAATGAGCAGTTCTTC
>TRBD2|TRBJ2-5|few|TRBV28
CASSLSRGEREETQYF
TGTGCCAGCAGTTTATCACGGGGGGAGCGGGAAGAGACCCAGTACTTC
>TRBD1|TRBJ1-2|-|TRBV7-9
CASSLTGEYGYTF
TGTGCCAGCAGCTTGACAGGGGAATATGGCTACACCTTC
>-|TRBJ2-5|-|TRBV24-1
CATSDAGVSGGLQETQYF
TGTGCCACCAGTGATGCCGGAGTCTCCGGGGGACTTCAAGAGACCCAGTACTTC
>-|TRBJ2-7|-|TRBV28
CASSLGRLNEQYF
TGTGCCAGCAGTTTAGGGAGGCTGAACGAGCAGTACTTC
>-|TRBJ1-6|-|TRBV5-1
CASSLKTGYNSPLHF
TGCGCCAGCAGCTTGAAAACAGGGTATAATTCACCCCTCCACTTT
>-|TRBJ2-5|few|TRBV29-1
CSVGTAGLETQYF
TGCAGCGTGGGGACGGCGGGACTAGAGACCCAGTACTTC
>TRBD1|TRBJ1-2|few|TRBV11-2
CASSLLRGQGNGYTF
TGTGCCAGCAGCTTACTTCGGGGACAGGGCAATGGCTACACCTTC
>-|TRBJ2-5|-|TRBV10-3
CAITGDQETQYF
TGTGCCATCACAGGGGACCAAGAGACCCAGTACTTC
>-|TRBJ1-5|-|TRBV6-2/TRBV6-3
CASSASFYSNQPQHF
TGTGCCAGCAGTGCGTCATTTTATAGCAATCAGCCCCAGCATTTT
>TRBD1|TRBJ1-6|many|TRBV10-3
CASGRDRSNSPLHF
TGTGCCAGCGGCCGGGACAGAAGTAATTCACCCCTCCACTTT
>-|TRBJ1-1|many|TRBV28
CASRPRGANTEAFF
TGTGCCAGCAGACCCAGGGGAGCAAACACTGAAGCTTTCTTT
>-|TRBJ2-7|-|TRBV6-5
CASSYSRALIEQYF
TGTGCCAGCAGTTACTCGAGAGCGTTAATCGAGCAGTACTTC
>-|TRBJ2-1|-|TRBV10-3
CAASSSYNEQFF
TGTGCCGCCTCGAGCTCCTACAATGAGCAGTTCTTC
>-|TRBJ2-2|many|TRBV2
CASSEDTGELFF
TGTGCCAGCAGTGAAGACACCGGGGAGCTGTTTTTT
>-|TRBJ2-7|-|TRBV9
CASSVDETPLGQYF
TGTGCCAGCAGCGTAGATGAGACCCCCCTAGGGCAGTACTTC
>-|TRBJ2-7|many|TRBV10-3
CAISDHSGEQYF
TGTGCCATCAGTGATCATTCGGGGGAGCAGTACTTC
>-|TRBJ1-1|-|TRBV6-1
CASSERRGSNTEAFF
TGTGCCAGCAGTGAACGTAGGGGATCGAACACTGAAGCTTTCTTT
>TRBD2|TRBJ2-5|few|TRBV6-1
CASSSGTSGGQETQYF
TGTGCCAGCAGTTCCGGGACTAGCGGGGGGCAAGAGACCCAGTACTTC
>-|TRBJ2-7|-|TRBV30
CAFTGYPTFYEQYF
TGTGCCTTCACGGGATACCCGACCTTCTACGAGCAGTACTTC
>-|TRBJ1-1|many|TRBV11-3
CASSSPGGGDHTEAFF
TGTGCCAGCAGCTCCCCCGGTGGGGGTGATCATACTGAAGCTTTCTTT
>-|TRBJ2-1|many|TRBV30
CAWSVGGAQFF
TGTGCCTGGAGTGTAGGCGGGGCACAGTTCTTC
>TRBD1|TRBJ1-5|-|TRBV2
CASSPDRVWQPQHF
TGTGCCAGCAGTCCCGACAGGGTCTGGCAGCCCCAGCATTTT
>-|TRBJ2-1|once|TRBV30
CAWSVSREEIF
TGTGCCTGGAGTGTATCCAGGGAGGAAATCTTC
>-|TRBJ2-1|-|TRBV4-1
CASSQASSVSSYNEQFF
TGCGCCAGCAGCCAGGCCTCTAGCGTGAGCTCCTACAATGAGCAGTTCTTC
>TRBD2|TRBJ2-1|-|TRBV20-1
CSARDQGLASNEQFF
TGCAGTGCTAGAGATCAGGGACTAGCGAGTAATGAGCAGTTCTTC
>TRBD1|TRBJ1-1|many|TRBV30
CAWSVLPIRGPGTEAFF
TGTGCCTGGAGTGTTCTTCCCATCAGGGGGCCGGGCACTGAAGCTTTCTTT
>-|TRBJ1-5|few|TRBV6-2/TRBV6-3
CASSFRPGGGGQPQHF
TGTGCCAGCAGTTTTCGACCAGGAGGAGGAGGCCAGCCCCAGCATTTT
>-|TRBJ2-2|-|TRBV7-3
CASSLSGATTGELFF
TGTGCCAGCAGCTTATCAGGGGCGACGACCGGGGAGCTGTTCTTT
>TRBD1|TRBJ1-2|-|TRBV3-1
CASSRPGTGGGYGYTF
TGTGCCAGCAGCCGCCCAGGGACAGGGGGCGGCTATGGCTACACCTTC
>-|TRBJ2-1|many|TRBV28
CASSFWPGAPDYNEQFF
TGTGCCAGCAGTTTTTGGCCCGGGGCGCCGGACTACAATGAGCAGTTCTTC
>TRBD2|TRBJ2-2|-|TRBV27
CASSRLAGGAGELFF
TGTGCCAGCAGTAGACTAGCGGGAGGGGCCGGGGAGCTGTTTTTT
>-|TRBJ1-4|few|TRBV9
CASSVNGATNEKLFF
TGTGCCAGCAGCGTAAACGGCGCAACTAATGAAAAACTGTTTTTT
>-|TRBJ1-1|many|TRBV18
CASSPGGVDTEAFF
TGTGCCAGCTCACCTGGGGGCGTCGACACTGAAGCTTTCTTT
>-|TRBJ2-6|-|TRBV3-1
CASSQPGANVLTF
TGTGCCAGCAGCCAACCCGGGGCCAACGTCCTGACTTTC
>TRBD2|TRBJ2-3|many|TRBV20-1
CSAVAGAGTDTQYF
TGCAGTGCCGTAGCGGGAGCTGGCACAGATACGCAGTATTTT
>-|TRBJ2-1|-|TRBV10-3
CAISVGNEQFF
TGTGCCATCAGTGTAGGCAATGAGCAGTTCTTC
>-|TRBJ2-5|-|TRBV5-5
CASSLGDSSETQYF
TGTGCCAGCAGCTTGGGGGATAGCTCAGAGACCCAGTACTTC
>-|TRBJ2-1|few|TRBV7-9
CASSPSLSPGDEQFF
TGTGCCAGCAGCCCCTCCCTCTCACCGGGTGATGAGCAGTTCTTC
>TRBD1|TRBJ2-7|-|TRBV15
CATSITGTASYEQYF
TGTGCCACCAGCATTACCGGGACAGCTTCCTACGAGCAGTACTTC
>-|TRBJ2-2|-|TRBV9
CASSTGTEGTGELFF
TGTGCCAGCAGCACAGGGACCGAGGGCACCGGGGAGCTGTTTTTT
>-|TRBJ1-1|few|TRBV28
CASTTGGAEAFF
TGTGCCAGCACCACGGGGGGGGCTGAAGCTTTCTTT
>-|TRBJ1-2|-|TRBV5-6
CASTPGVREDGYTF
TGTGCCAGCACTCCTGGGGTCAGGGAGGATGGCTACACCTTC